The 10 T cell receptor beta chains reported below all come from one sample, sequenced in a study of radiation and T cells in renal cell carcinoma. Measured with immunoSEQ multiplex PCR; TCRdb has only the in-frame clones, and not every one. The sample records roughly 140,000 clones, roughly 89% being singletons. Time point described: blood 2 weeks post-SBRT. Treatment reported: 15 Gy SBRT to primary tumor, nephrectomy 4 weeks later. This specimen was blood, taken from a patient whose treatment included radiotherapy and nephrectomy. These receptors originate from a woman between 45 and 60 years old with renal cell carcinoma.

The V gene is TRBV30, the J gene TRBJ2-7; 7 bases fit TRBD1. Germline lookup yields CDR1 GTSNPN and CDR2 SVGIG (reference sequence). The trim removed 2 bases at V and 6 bases at J, leaving 10 bases unmatched. The CDR3 runs 14 residues. In DNA, the CDR3 is TGTGCCTGGAGTATTTCCGGGACAGTCACCGAGCAGTACTTC. Its translation is CAWSISGTVTEQYF.

The rearrangement uses TRBV4-3 and TRBJ1-1; tentatively, D is TRBD1 (5 bases). The germline V gene encodes CDR1 LGHNA and CDR2 YSLEER. The CDR3 is 14 amino acids. The germline V and J ends were trimmed by 1 base and 2 bases, with 8 bases remaining between them. DNA for the CDR3: TGCGCCAGCAGCCAAGTAGGGGCTAACACTGAAGCTTTCTTT. Translation: CASSQVGANTEAFF.

The rearrangement uses TRBV9 and TRBJ1-5; D remains unclear. Between the trimmed V and J ends, which lost 4 bases and 16 bases, there was a span of 21 bases. There are 13 residues in the CDR3. Germline V gene sequence: CDR1 SGDLS, CDR2 YYNGEE. DNA for the CDR3: TGTGCCAGCAGCCCCGACGGACTCCTTCCCCCCCATTTT. Its protein product is CASSPDGLLPPHF. Full variable domain (outside the CDR3, taken from reference TRBV9 and TRBJ1-5): DSGVTQTPKHLITATGQRVTLRCSPRSGDLSVYWYQQSLDQGLQFLIQYYNGEERAKGNILERFSAQQFPDLHSELNLSSLELGDSALYFCASSPDGLLPPHFGDGTRLSIL.

The chain has TRBV19 and TRBJ1-5, with D unclear. Trimming took 2 bases from V and 5 from J, leaving 7 bases between them. CDR3 length equals 13 residues. Per germline, CDR1 LNHDA and CDR2 SQIVND (reference sequence). The CDR3 DNA sequence: TGTGCCAGTAGTATAAGACGGGATCAGCCCCAGCATTTT. Protein: CASSIRRDQPQHF.

A single count supports this clone. The rearrangement joins TRBV5-1 to TRBJ2-2; TRBD2 matches at 12 bases. The V segment lost 3 bases and the J segment 7 bases; nucleotides outside the gene matches: 7. The germline CDR1 and CDR2 sequences are SGHRS and YFSETQ. The CDR3 runs 16 residues. The CDR3 DNA sequence: TGCGCCAGCAGCTGGAGGACTAGCGGGGCTCACGGGGAGCTGTTTTTT. Its protein product is CASSWRTSGAHGELFF.

This clone was counted a single time. The rearrangement joins TRBV5-1 to TRBJ2-5; D uncertain. Per the germline V gene, CDR1 is SGHRS and CDR2 is YFSETQ. The V end was cut by 4 bases, the J end by 1 base, with 8 bases between. There are 13 residues in the CDR3. For the CDR3, the DNA is TGCGCCAGCAGCCCCGAGCCCCAAGAGACCCAGTACTTC. Its protein is CASSPEPQETQYF.

The chain links TRBV5-1 to TRBJ2-3, with 8 bases fitting TRBD2. This CDR3 spans 17 amino acids. After removal of 0 bases from V and 6 bases from J, the junction contained 12 bases not matched to a gene. CDR1 and CDR2 from the germline V gene are SGHRS and YFSETQ. CDR3 region: CASSLGGLGTSEDTQYF. The CDR3 nucleotides are TGCGCCAGCAGCTTGGGGGGACTGGGGACTAGTGAGGATACGCAGTATTTT.

The rearrangement uses TRBV7-2 and TRBJ1-3; no definite D call. The CDR3 is 15 amino acids. The V gene lost 5 bases and the J gene lost 1 base, with 12 bases spanning the gap. CDR1 SGHTA and CDR2 FQGNSA come from the germline V gene. The CDR3 loop is CASSHPPGSGNTIYF. CDR3 sequence (DNA): TGTGCCAGCAGCCACCCTCCAGGATCTGGAAACACCATATATTTT.

The rearrangement joins TRBV14 to TRBJ2-7; TRBD1 agrees at 7 bases. The germline V gene has CDR1 SGHDN and CDR2 FVKESK. There are 12 residues in the CDR3. V shed 4 bases, J shed 4 bases, and the junction held 1 base outside the gene matches. In nucleotides, the CDR3 is TGTGCCAGCAGCCTCAGGGGGTACGAGCAGTACTTC. It specifies CASSLRGYEQYF.

V usage is TRBV12-5 and J usage is TRBJ2-3; TRBD1 aligns across 7 bases. The ends lost 5 bases at V and 6 bases at J; junction bases unmatched: 8. The CDR3 consists of 14 residues. Germline V gene sequence: CDR1 LGHNT, CDR2 FRNRAP. The CDR3 sequence: CASGQGQLGDTQYF. In DNA, the CDR3 is TGTGCTAGTGGTCAGGGACAGTTGGGGGATACGCAGTATTTT.